The next 10 T cell receptor beta chains were all read from a single sample in a study of T cell repertoires in cytomegalovirus infection. Each CDR3 protein gets one entry after TCRdb re-called the reads with MiXCR. The repertoire includes 300,000 to 400,000 distinct CDR3 sequences, around 9.5% of them detected once, and 4.3% sits in the top ten. The specimen was PBMCs. These receptors all stem from a human donor in good health (CMV status not recorded). Some clones in this sample may be carry-over from other donors' samples.

The chain carries TRBV11-2 and TRBJ1-2, with D perhaps matching TRBD1 (5 bases). The V and J ends lost 5 bases and 2 bases respectively, with 15 bases between them. The length of the CDR3 is 15 residues. CDR1 is SGHAT and CDR2 is FQNNGV in the germline V gene. CDR3 DNA: TGTGCCAGCAGCGCTCGGGGCAGGATAAACTATGGCTACACCTTC. Translated: CASSARGRINYGYTF.

This clonotype was picked up a small number of times. The CDR3 DNA reads as TGTGCCAGCAGTCAGGGACTAGCGGGGTTAGGTGGCTACGAGCAGTACTTC. This sequence encodes CASSQGLAGLGGYEQYF. This chain uses TRBV27 with TRBJ2-7, with 13 nucleotides matching TRBD2. In germline, CDR1 is MNHEY, CDR2 SMNVEV (reference sequence). This CDR3 contains 17 residues. Germline trimming cut 5 bases from V and 3 bases from J; bases unmatched to any gene: 10.

The chain links TRBV12-3 or TRBV12-4 to TRBJ1-3; no firm D call. CDR3 length equals 14 residues. Trimming cost V 8 bases and J 0 bases, with 11 bases left between them. The CDR3 nucleotides read TGTGCCAGCGAGGACCAGAGCTCTGGAAACACCATATATTTT. Translation: CASEDQSSGNTIYF.

This clonotype came up a few times. The chain links TRBV6-1 to TRBJ2-4; the D gene could be TRBD1 or TRBD2 (5 bases each). The V gene's germline CDR1 is MNHNS and CDR2 SASEGT. The CDR3 contains 16 residues. V dropped 4 bases and J dropped 2 bases, with 15 bases sitting between them. In nucleotides, the CDR3 is TGTGCCAGCAGTGGGCCTTGGGGGAACACCAAAAACATTCAGTACTTC. It codes for CASSGPWGNTKNIQYF.

This clonotype was detected ten times or more. The CDR3 nucleotides read TGCAGCGTTGGGGGTTTTCAAGAGACCCAGTACTTC. Its protein is CSVGGFQETQYF. The chain couples TRBV29-1 to TRBJ2-5; D unresolved. The CDR3 extends over 12 amino acids. Germline CDR1 is SQVTM and CDR2 is ANQGSEA. Trimming took off 4 bases at V and 2 bases at J, with 8 bases between the two ends.

This chain links TRBV6-6 with TRBJ2-3, with TRBD2 matching over 7 bases. The CDR3 consists of 16 residues. The germline CDR1 and CDR2 sequences are MNHNY and SVGAGI (reference sequence). Trimming at V came to 2 bases and at J to 2 bases, leaving 7 bases not matched to a gene. Written as DNA, the CDR3 is TGTGCCAGCAGTTACCCTGCGGGGGAGACCACAGATACGCAGTATTTT. Translating it yields CASSYPAGETTDTQYF.

The sample holds a few counts of this clonotype. The chain joins TRBV12-3 or TRBV12-4 to TRBJ2-1; a weak D match, TRBD2 (6 bases). Trimming cost V 2 bases and J 2 bases, with 10 bases left between them. The CDR3 length is 15 residues. The CDR3 spells CASSLSTSPYNEQFF. The CDR3 DNA reads TGTGCCAGCAGTTTAAGTACTAGCCCCTACAATGAGCAGTTCTTC.

The table lists this clonotype with a few counts. This chain uses TRBV7-2 with TRBJ2-5; possibly TRBD2 for D (5 bases). Germline lookup yields CDR1 SGHTA and CDR2 FQGNSA. The germline V and J ends were trimmed by 5 bases and 4 bases, with 14 bases remaining between them. The CDR3 is 14 residues long. The CDR3 spells CASSPRTRTETQYF. In nucleotides, the CDR3 is TGTGCCAGCAGCCCAAGGACTCGGACAGAGACCCAGTACTTC.

This clonotype appeared many times. The V and J genes are TRBV12-3 or TRBV12-4 and TRBJ2-7; tentative D call: TRBD2 (6 bases). The CDR3 is 13 amino acids. V lost 4 bases to trimming and J lost 4 bases, with 11 bases between them. The CDR3, as DNA: TGTGCCAGCAGTTCCGGGGGTTCTTACGAGCAGTACTTC. It specifies CASSSGGSYEQYF.

The table lists this clonotype with a few counts. V gene TRBV20-1 combines with J gene TRBJ2-7, with a tentative D call TRBD1 (6 bases). CDR1 and CDR2 from the germline V gene are DFQATT and SNEGSKA (reference sequence). Deletions cut 0 bases from V and 2 bases from J, with 14 bases between. This CDR3 comprises 15 residues. This CDR3 reads CSARDPGTSTYEQYF. The CDR3 DNA reads as TGCAGTGCTAGAGATCCTGGGACATCAACCTACGAGCAGTACTTC.